Included here is one T cell receptor beta chain sequence, with context. Antigen unknown. TCRdb reprocessed the 5' RACE reads via MiXCR and lists one record per CDR3 protein. The data hold about 470,000 distinct CDR3 sequences, with about 20% observed a single time. This sample was included in a study of T-cell memory formation after mild COVID-19. The study, taken as a whole, reports: While clones contracting from day 15 to 85 were balanced between CD4 and CD8, later expanders leaned CD4+. Largely, contracting CD4+ clones fell within CM and EM, and contracting CD8+ clones within EMRA. Some SARS-CoV-2-responding clones were already detected in memory before infection.

V was cut by 4 bases and J by 2 bases, with 14 bases left in between. The germline V gene encodes CDR1 SQVTM and CDR2 ANQGSEA. The CDR3 has 15 amino acids. The source is an adult woman who had mild COVID-19 (a few samples of this study predate the infection). Cell type and time point are not known. This chain uses TRBV29-1 with TRBJ2-2, with D perhaps TRBD1 or TRBD2 (5 bases each). Sequenced sample: PBMCs or a T cell subset sorted from them (not recorded which). The CDR3 reads CSVVSQGVNTGELFF. DNA of the CDR3: TGCAGCGTTGTGTCGCAGGGAGTTAACACCGGGGAGCTGTTTTTT.